Here is one TCR beta chain with its context. The data were taken from a study of tumor T cells in aggressive B-cell lymphoma. The assay was immunoSEQ multiplex PCR, and TCRdb's table has in-frame clones only and misses some. The data contain about 10,000 clones, almost 85% of them singletons. The CDR3 loop spans 14 amino acids. Per the germline V gene, CDR1 is MNHEY and CDR2 is SMNVEV (reference sequence). Trimming left V 3 bases short and J 4 bases short, with 9 bases between. The chain is built from TRBV27 and TRBJ2-2; perhaps TRBD2 as D (6 bases). The TCR comes from an adult with diffuse large B cell lymphoma. Sequences were obtained from tumor tissue. The CDR3 loop reads CASSFWRGTGELFF. The DNA for the CDR3 is TGTGCCAGCAGTTTTTGGCGGGGCACCGGGGAGCTGTTTTTT.